This TCR beta chain stems from a study of T cells after yellow fever vaccination. Overall study context: Sorting of the EM, EMRA, CM and Tscm memory subsets was carried out using CD3, CD45RA, CCR7 and CD95.

Germline lookup yields CDR1 MNHEY and CDR2 SMNVEV (reference sequence). Trimming pared 3 bases from V and 7 bases from J, leaving 9 bases between. This CDR3 is built from 12 residues. The sample holds a few counts of this clonotype. One entry per CDR3 protein results from TCRdb running MiXCR on the 5' RACE reads. The data contain more than 20,000 distinct CDR3 sequences, under 5.5% of them singletons. Study results and caveats: A limited proportion of clonotypes was detected within both the CD4 and CD8 compartments. Abundant clonotypes from the bulk population could get into FACS-sorted repertoires as contaminants. Boosting was followed by the reappearance of most primary-vaccination clones (under 97% CD4, around 90% CD8).

Sequenced material: PBMCs, either bulk or a sorted T-cell subset (CD4+, CD8+, memory, or dextramer-sorted; not recorded which), taken 15 days after the yellow fever booster vaccination. The chain couples TRBV27 to TRBJ1-1, with TRBD1 as a possible D gene (5 bases). The TCR sequence derives from a man aged 25 to 45 who received the YFV17D yellow fever vaccine. The CDR3 DNA is TGTGCCAGCAGTTTCGGGGACGGTGAAGCTTTCTTT. Protein sequence: CASSFGDGEAFF.